The 6 T cell receptor beta chains below all came from one sample that was sequenced in a study of technical replicates of blood from a handful of donors. TCRdb's copy holds only in-frame clones and misses some; the assay was immunoSEQ multiplex PCR. The repertoire holds fewer than 90,000 clones, with about 90% as singletons. The sequenced material came from T cells isolated from PBMCs. The receptors shown here come from a human donor in good health.

The chain has TRBV7-8 and TRBJ1-2; 7 bases align to TRBD1. CDR1 and CDR2 from the germline V gene are SGHVS and FQNEAQ. The CDR3 totals 14 residues. V trimming: 5 bases; J trimming: 8 bases; junction bases outside the gene matches: 11. Written as DNA, the CDR3 is TGTGCCAGCAGCATAACGACAGGGTGGGGAGGCTACACCTTC. This translates into CASSITTGWGGYTF.

As DNA, the CDR3 is TGTGCCAGCAGTCTCACTAGCGTCTCGAACACCGGGGAGCTGTTTTTT. It specifies CASSLTSVSNTGELFF. The rearrangement joins TRBV27 to TRBJ2-2; 7 bases line up with TRBD2. Looked up from germline, CDR1 is MNHEY and CDR2 is SMNVEV (reference sequence). The CDR3 has 16 amino acids. Losses at the gene ends were 5 bases for V and 0 bases for J; bases not matched to a gene: 6.

The chain joins TRBV9 to TRBJ1-1; perhaps TRBD1 as D (5 bases). This CDR3 has 16 amino acids. Germline CDR1 reads SGDLS; CDR2 reads YYNGEE. Trimming removed 0 bases at V and 0 bases at J, with 12 bases between. The DNA for the CDR3 is TGTGCCAGCAGCGTAGCTCCTCAGGGCCTGAACACTGAAGCTTTCTTT. Translation gives CASSVAPQGLNTEAFF. Variable domain in full (rest from reference TRBV9 and TRBJ1-1): DSGVTQTPKHLITATGQRVTLRCSPRSGDLSVYWYQQSLDQGLQFLIQYYNGEERAKGNILERFSAQQFPDLHSELNLSSLELGDSALYFCASSVAPQGLNTEAFFGQGTRLTVV.

The CDR3 coding sequence is TGTGCCAGCAGTCCCACGGCCGGGTTGGTAGGAACTGAAGCTTTCTTT. Translating it yields CASSPTAGLVGTEAFF. The chain carries TRBV27 and TRBJ1-1; D gene ambiguous. The CDR3 totals 16 residues. The V end was cut by 5 bases, the J end by 5 bases, with 21 bases between. Germline V gene lookup returns CDR1 MNHEY and CDR2 SMNVEV (reference sequence).

The chain recombines TRBV4-2 with TRBJ2-7; weak D call: TRBD1 (5 bases). The CDR3 is 18 residues long. Trimming took 0 bases from V and 3 from J, leaving 21 bases between them. The germline V gene encodes CDR1 LGHNA and CDR2 YNFKEQ. CDR3 bases: TGTGCCAGCAGCCAAGATCTTAGTTGGGGAACCCAGGGCTACGAGCAGTACTTC. The encoded protein is CASSQDLSWGTQGYEQYF.

V usage is TRBV6-6 and J usage is TRBJ2-5, with TRBD2 matching over 10 bases. Unmatched junction bases numbered 2, after V lost 5 bases and J lost 5 bases. From germline, CDR1 is MNHNY and CDR2 SVGAGI (reference sequence). CDR3 length: 13 residues. The CDR3 spells CASSIAGGETQYF. CDR3 DNA: TGTGCCAGCAGTATAGCGGGAGGCGAGACCCAGTACTTC.